The 5 T cell receptor beta chains below come from one sample, sequenced in a study of OX40 agonist ivuxolimab in advanced cancers. Sequencing used immunoSEQ multiplex PCR; TCRdb keeps in-frame clones, though not all of them. Seen here are about 73,000 clones, approximately 90% observed once, and the top ten hold roughly 0.56%. The specimen comprised CD4+ or CD8+ T cells sorted from blood, sampled in a trial of the OX40 agonist ivuxolimab. The receptors stem from an adult with an advanced solid tumor such as melanoma, head and neck, liver or kidney cancer.

The chain links TRBV27 to TRBJ1-2; D unclear. Trimming took 5 bases from V and 4 from J, leaving 11 bases between them. CDR1 MNHEY and CDR2 SMNVEV come from the germline V gene (reference sequence). This CDR3 comprises 13 residues. The CDR3 DNA reads TGTGCCAGCAGTCCCCAGGTCCTCTATGGCTACACCTTC. It is translated as CASSPQVLYGYTF.

V is TRBV27 and J is TRBJ1-3; D remains unclear. V was cut by 6 bases and J by 4 bases, with 7 bases left in between. Germline lookup yields CDR1 MNHEY and CDR2 SMNVEV (reference sequence). The CDR3 loop spans 12 amino acids. The CDR3 DNA sequence: TGTGCCAGCAGGTCTCAGGGAAACACCATATATTTT. Translated, it gives CASRSQGNTIYF.

The chain has TRBV29-1 and TRBJ1-1; the D gene is possibly TRBD1 (5 bases). V lost 6 bases to trimming and J lost 5 bases, with 13 bases between them. CDR1 is SQVTM and CDR2 is ANQGSEA in the germline V gene. This CDR3 spans 12 amino acids. This CDR3 reads CSVTGTVTEAFF. CDR3 DNA: TGCAGCGTCACTGGGACGGTGACTGAAGCTTTCTTT.

In the case of this clone: Germline and junction disagree at one end, which may indicate a read error. The rearrangement uses TRBV30 and TRBJ2-2, with D possibly being TRBD1 or TRBD2 (5 bases each). Germline V gene sequence: CDR1 GTSNPN, CDR2 SVGIG (reference sequence). The CDR3 length is 14 residues. As DNA, the CDR3 is TGTGCCGGGACCGGGACCGCAGAACACCGGGGAGCTGTTTTT. It translates to CAGTGTAEHRGAVF.

This chain joins TRBV30 and TRBJ1-6; D gene uncertain. This CDR3 comprises 15 residues. V was clipped by 3 bases and J by 0 bases, with 9 bases between them. CDR1 and CDR2 from the germline V gene are GTSNPN and SVGIG (reference sequence). CDR3 DNA: TGTGCCTGGAGCCGGGCGAGCTCCTATAATTCACCCCTCCACTTT. Translating it yields CAWSRASSYNSPLHF.